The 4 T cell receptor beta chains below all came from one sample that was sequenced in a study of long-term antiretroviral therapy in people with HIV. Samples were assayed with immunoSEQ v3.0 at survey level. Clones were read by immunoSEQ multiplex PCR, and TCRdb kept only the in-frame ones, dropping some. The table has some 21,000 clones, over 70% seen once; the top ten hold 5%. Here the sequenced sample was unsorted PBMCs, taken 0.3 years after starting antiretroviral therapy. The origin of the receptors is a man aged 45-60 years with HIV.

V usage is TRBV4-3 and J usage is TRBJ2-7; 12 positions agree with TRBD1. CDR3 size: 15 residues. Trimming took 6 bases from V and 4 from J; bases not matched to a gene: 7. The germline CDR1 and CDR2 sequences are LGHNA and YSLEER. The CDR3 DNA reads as TGCGCCAGCAGACGTGGGACAGGGGGCTCGTACGAGCAGTACTTC. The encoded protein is CASRRGTGGSYEQYF.

The CDR3 region has the DNA TGTGCCAGCAGCCATGGGGACGGCGGCTACGAGCAGTACTTC. It encodes CASSHGDGGYEQYF. The chain combines TRBV14 with TRBJ2-7; D possibly uses TRBD1 or TRBD2 (5 bases each). CDR3 length: 14 residues. V was pared by 3 bases and J by 3 bases, with 12 bases between. From germline, CDR1 is SGHDN and CDR2 FVKESK. The variable domain in full, completed from reference TRBV14 and TRBJ2-7, reads EAGVTQFPSHSVIEKGQTVTLRCDPISGHDNLYWYRRVMGKEIKFLLHFVKESKQDESGMPNNRFLAERTGGTYSTLKVQPAELEDSGVYFCASSHGDGGYEQYFGPGTRLTVT.

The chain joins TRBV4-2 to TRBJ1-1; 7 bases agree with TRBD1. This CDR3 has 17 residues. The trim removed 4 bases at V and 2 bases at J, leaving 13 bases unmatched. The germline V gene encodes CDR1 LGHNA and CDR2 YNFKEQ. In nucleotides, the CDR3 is TGTGCCAGCAGCCGCCCAGGGGGGAATACGATAAACACTGAAGCTTTCTTT. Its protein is CASSRPGGNTINTEAFF.

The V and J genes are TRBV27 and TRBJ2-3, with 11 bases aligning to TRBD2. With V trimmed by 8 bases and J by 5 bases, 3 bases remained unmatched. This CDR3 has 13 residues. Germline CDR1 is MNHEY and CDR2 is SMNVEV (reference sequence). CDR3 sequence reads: CASGLAGGDTQYF. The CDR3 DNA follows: TGTGCCAGCGGCCTAGCGGGAGGAGATACGCAGTATTTT.